The clone carrying this T cell receptor (beta chain) is labeled as large. No antigen is known for it. Other DNA sequences in this sample translate to the same CDR3. This record belongs to a study of cytomegalovirus exposure and HLA in healthy donors. Findings and caveats of the study: Reported results showed that the classifier diagnosed cytomegalovirus status with high specificity and sensitivity. Later work showed greater clonal expansion in HLA-associated TCR beta chains than in equally common others. Later analysis identified a missense DCLRE1C variant that was linked to TCR beta V- and J-gene trimming. TCR beta sequences reportedly predicted most subjects' HLA-A and HLA-B alleles accurately.

J lost 3 bases, V lost 6 bases, and 7 bases had no gene match. The CDR3 loop spans 14 amino acids. PCR amplification relied on 60 Vbeta primers (plus 13 Jbeta primers). The assay was immunoSEQ multiplex PCR, and TCRdb's table has in-frame clones only and misses some. The table lists about 110,000 clones, roughly 82% of them singletons. The receptor was derived from a woman aged 45 to 65 in good health and CMV-seropositive. The chain uses TRBV23-1 and TRBJ2-7, with 8 bases matching TRBD1. TRBV23-1 belongs to the ORF category, with a function that is uncertain. The sequenced sample was PBMCs. The CDR3 region has the DNA TGCGCCAGCAGCCCCCGGGGACAGGTCTACGAGCAGTACTTC. Translating gives CASSPRGQVYEQYF.